This T cell receptor (beta chain) was found in a study of regulatory T cells in long-lasting Graves disease. Study results and caveats: New patients shared around 920 public clonotypes, fewer than the approximately 2,500 shared by persistent patients.

This clonotype was seen a handful of times. Its target is not known. The time point was: persistent/refractory GD, antithyroid drugs over 5 years with positive TRAb. Researchers made the TCR library from RNA that was extracted from PBMCs. V was pared by 3 bases and J by 11 bases, with 18 bases of the junction left unmatched. The CDR3 loop spans 16 amino acids. Germline CDR1 is SGHRS and CDR2 is YFSETQ. For TCR beta, libraries came from iRepertoire HTBI primers and Arm-PCR of CDR3 regions. Via MiXCR, TCRdb re-called the multiplex PCR reads, giving one row per CDR3 protein. The sample consists of roughly 470,000 distinct CDR3 sequences, around 21% of them appearing once.

The genes are TRBV5-1 and TRBJ1-1, with 8 bases aligning to TRBD1. The clonotype was recovered from a female donor with Graves disease. The sample consisted of peripheral blood mononuclear cells (PBMCs), taken when the disease was refractory, from a patient treated with antithyroid drugs. Written as DNA, the CDR3 is TGCGCCAGCAGCTCTGACAGGGGCGGTCTGCTGAGGCGGGCTTTCTTT. The encoded protein is CASSSDRGGLLRRAFF.